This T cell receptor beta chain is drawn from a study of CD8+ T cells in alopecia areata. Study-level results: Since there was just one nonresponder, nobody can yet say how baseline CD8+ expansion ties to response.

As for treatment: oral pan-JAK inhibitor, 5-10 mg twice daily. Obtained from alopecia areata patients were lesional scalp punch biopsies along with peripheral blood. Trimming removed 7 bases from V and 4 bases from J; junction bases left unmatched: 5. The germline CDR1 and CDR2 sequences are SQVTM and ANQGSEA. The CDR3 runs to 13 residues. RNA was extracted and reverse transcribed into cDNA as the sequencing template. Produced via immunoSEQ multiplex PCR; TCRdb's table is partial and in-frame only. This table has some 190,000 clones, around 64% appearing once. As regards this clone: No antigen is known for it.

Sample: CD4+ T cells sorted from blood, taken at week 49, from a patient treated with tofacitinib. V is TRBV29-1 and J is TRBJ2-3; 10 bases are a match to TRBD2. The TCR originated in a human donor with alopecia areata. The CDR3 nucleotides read TGCAGCGCCTTCAGCGGGGGGGCAGATACGCAGTATTTT. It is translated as CSAFSGGADTQYF.